The entry that follows covers one T cell receptor (beta chain) sequence. Its antigen is not identified. V lost 3 bases to trimming and J lost 7 bases; unmatched junction nucleotides: 8. Germline CDR1 reads SGDLS; CDR2 reads YYNGEE. CDR3 length: 14 residues. This sample was included in a study of PD-1 blockade in mismatch repair-deficient tumors. Study overall: Enrolled about 2013-2016, patients had progressing, pretreated mismatch repair-deficient cancers of about a dozen types.

Study-wide points: Rapid post-treatment expansion, then contraction, generally preceding radiologic response, marked tumor-resident clones.

Mismatch repair deficiency was confirmed in all patients, by PCR or immunohistochemistry. TCRs were sequenced from a few patients responding to pembrolizumab. Produced via immunoSEQ multiplex PCR; TCRdb's table is partial and in-frame only. There are around 39,000 clones in the sample; over 80% occur only once, and approximately 0.98% lies in the top ten. The rearrangement joins TRBV9 to TRBJ2-3, with 7 bases aligning to TRBD2. Source: PBMCs, taken roughly 39 weeks after starting pembrolizumab. This TCR derives from an adult with mismatch repair-deficient cancer. The DNA for the CDR3 is TGTGCCAGCAGCGGAGCGGGACGGCACCATACGCAGTATTTT. Protein: CASSGAGRHHTQYF.